This TCR beta chain comes out of a study of control samples from healthy donors and cancer patients. Produced via immunoSEQ multiplex PCR; TCRdb's table is partial and in-frame only. The data contain fewer than 95,000 clones, around 87% of them singletons. The length of the CDR3 is 14 residues. V shed 10 bases and J shed 4 bases, with 16 bases lying between them. Germline assignment: CDR1 ENHRY and CDR2 SYGVKD. Sequenced material: blood. V gene TRBV10-3 combines with J gene TRBJ1-4, with D maybe TRBD1 (5 bases). The clonotype was recovered from a woman aged 45-60 years in good health. The CDR3 sequence: CATGEGLSNEKLFF. The DNA of the CDR3 is TGTGCCACGGGAGAGGGACTGAGTAATGAAAAACTGTTTTTT.